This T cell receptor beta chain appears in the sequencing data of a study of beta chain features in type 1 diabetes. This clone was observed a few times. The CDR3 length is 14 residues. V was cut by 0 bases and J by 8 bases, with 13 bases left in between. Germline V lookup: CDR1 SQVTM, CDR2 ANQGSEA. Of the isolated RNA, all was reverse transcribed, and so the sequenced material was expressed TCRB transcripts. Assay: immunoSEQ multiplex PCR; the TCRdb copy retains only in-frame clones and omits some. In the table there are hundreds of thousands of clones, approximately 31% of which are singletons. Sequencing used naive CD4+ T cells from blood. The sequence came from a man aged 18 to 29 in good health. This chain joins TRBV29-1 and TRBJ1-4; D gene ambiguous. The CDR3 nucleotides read TGCAGCGTTGAAGATCTGAGGCAAGGGGAAAAACTGTTTTTT. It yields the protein CSVEDLRQGEKLFF.